Listed below are T cell receptor beta chains from one sample, sequenced in a study of identical twins. One entry per CDR3 protein, called by TCRdb with MiXCR from the 5' RACE reads. The sample shows 450,000 to 650,000 distinct CDR3 sequences, just under 10% of them seen only once. This sample was shared with a second study, whose subject was yellow fever vaccine responses in identical twins.

The source material was PBMCs. Receptors originate from a woman aged 18-29 years in good health. The CDR3 runs from the conserved cysteine through the conserved F or W. The order of the fields is J gene, V gene, clone size, D gene, CDR3 DNA, CDR3 protein. A D gene is named only where the DNA matches it firmly. Not every row has a clone size; where given, it reads once, few, many or a size class.

TRBJ2-5,TRBV5-1,NA,TRBD2,TGCGCCAGCAGCTATGGGACTAGCGGGGGGGCCTCAGAGACCCAGTACTTC,CASSYGTSGGASETQYF
TRBJ2-7,TRBV7-2,few,TRBD2,TGTGCCAGCACTCGGGACGGGACTAGCGGGGCCTACGAGCAGTACTTC,CASTRDGTSGAYEQYF
TRBJ2-3,TRBV4-1,NA,NA,TGCGCCAGCAGCCGGACTCGGGACAGCACAGATACGCAGTATTTT,CASSRTRDSTDTQYF
TRBJ2-5,TRBV7-2,few,NA,TGTGCCAGCAGCTTAGGGAGAGCAGAGACCCAGTACTTC,CASSLGRAETQYF
TRBJ2-7,TRBV15,few,TRBD1,TGTGCCACCAGCACTTCACAGGGGGGTTCCTACGAGCAGTACTTC,CATSTSQGGSYEQYF
TRBJ2-1,TRBV7-8,many,TRBD2,TGTGCCAGCAGCTCCCGGACTAGCGGGGGGGTCGATGAGCAGTTCTTC,CASSSRTSGGVDEQFF
TRBJ2-1,TRBV6-4,many,NA,TGTGCCAGCAGTGATAACAATGAGCAGTTCTTC,CASSDNNEQFF
TRBJ1-2,TRBV5-5,few,NA,TGTGCCAGCAGCTTGGCCCCTGCAAGCTATGCCTACACCTTC,CASSLAPASYAYTF
TRBJ2-7,TRBV29-1,few,NA,TGCAGCGTTGATTCCCACGGGGGCGCTAAGCAGTACTTC,CSVDSHGGAKQYF
TRBJ1-1,TRBV6-1,many,NA,TGTGCCAGCACCCCCAGAGATCACGGCACTGAAGCTTTCTTT,CASTPRDHGTEAFF
TRBJ2-7,TRBV20-1,few,TRBD1,TGCAGTGCTAGAGACAAGGTGGGGACAGTAGTAGTCTACGAGCAGTACTTC,CSARDKVGTVVVYEQYF
TRBJ1-1,TRBV11-2,NA,NA,TGTGCCAGCAGCCGCCTATCCGGGGGGAGGACTGAAGCTTTCTTT,CASSRLSGGRTEAFF
TRBJ2-7,TRBV20-1,NA,TRBD1,TGCAGTGCTAGATCGGGGGACAGGATTTACGAGCAGTACTTC,CSARSGDRIYEQYF
TRBJ2-1,TRBV4-2,many,NA,TGTGCCAGCAGCCAAGATGGGGAGGCCCGGGCCTACAATGAGCAGTTCTTC,CASSQDGEARAYNEQFF
TRBJ2-1,TRBV27,NA,TRBD2,TGTGCCAAATCGGGACTAGCGGGCAGCTTCTCCAATGAGCAGTTCTTC,CAKSGLAGSFSNEQFF
TRBJ2-1,TRBV2,NA,TRBD2,TGTGCCAGCAGTGTAGATAGCGGGGCGGGGCTCAATGAGCAGTTCTTC,CASSVDSGAGLNEQFF
TRBJ1-4,TRBV10-2,many,NA,TGCGCCAGCAGTCCAGTTAATGAAAAACTGTTTTTT,CASSPVNEKLFF
TRBJ2-1,TRBV3-1,NA,TRBD1,TGTGCCAGCAGCCGCCGGGACAGGCAATACAATGAGCAGTTCTTC,CASSRRDRQYNEQFF
TRBJ2-7,TRBV5-1,many,NA,TGCGCCAGCAGCTTGTCTCCAAGTAGCGGTTCCTACGAGCAGTACTTC,CASSLSPSSGSYEQYF
TRBJ2-3,TRBV24-1,few,NA,TGTGCCACCAGCCGAGGGGCCGGGGCTAGCACAGATACGCAGTATTTT,CATSRGAGASTDTQYF
TRBJ2-1,TRBV12-3/TRBV12-4,many,TRBD2,TGTGCCAGCAGCACCAGGACCCCCAATAGCGGGAGTGATTCCTACAATGAGCAGTTCTTC,CASSTRTPNSGSDSYNEQFF
TRBJ2-5,TRBV7-2,few,NA,TGTGCCAGCAGCCCTTTAGCTCGGGGGACCCAGTACTTC,CASSPLARGTQYF
TRBJ2-6,TRBV7-2,NA,TRBD1,TGTGCCAGCAGTGTTAGACAGGGGGGATCTGGGGCCAACGTCCTGACTTTC,CASSVRQGGSGANVLTF
TRBJ1-3,TRBV10-3,NA,NA,TGTGCCATCAGTGAGTCTACTATGCCGGACACCATATATTTT,CAISESTMPDTIYF
TRBJ2-5,TRBV18,NA,NA,TGTGCCAGCTCACCAAGTCCGGGACCCCAAGAGACCCAGTACTTC,CASSPSPGPQETQYF
TRBJ2-5,TRBV20-1,few,TRBD2,TGCAGTGCTAGAGAGTGGACTAGCAGCCAAGAGACCCAGTACTTC,CSAREWTSSQETQYF
TRBJ2-3,TRBV12-3/TRBV12-4,few,TRBD1,TGTGCCAGCAACCCCGACAGGGCCACTAGCACAGATACGCAGTATTTT,CASNPDRATSTDTQYF
TRBJ2-5,TRBV11-2,few,NA,TGTGCCAGCAGCTTAGATGTAGAGACCCAGTACTTC,CASSLDVETQYF